The rows below give T cell receptor beta chains drawn from one sample of a study of CD8 T cells in ankylosing spondylitis. MiXCR was run by TCRdb on the 5' RACE reads, yielding one entry per CDR3 protein. The sample lists approximately 220,000 distinct CDR3 sequences, 25% to 30% seen once, with about 7% in the top ten. The source material was blood, either unsorted or a sorted T cell fraction (not recorded which). The receptors stem from a male donor with ankylosing spondylitis or in good health (not recorded which). Both conserved end residues are part of each CDR3.

v_call: TRBV20-1; j_call: TRBJ1-5; cdr3_length: 15; cdr3_aa: CSAMRPGAPNQPQHF
v_call: TRBV5-8; j_call: TRBJ1-3; cdr3_length: 16; cdr3_aa: CASSSTGWISGNTIYF
v_call: TRBV20-1; j_call: TRBJ2-4; cdr3_length: 13; cdr3_aa: CSAISDDTNIQYF
v_call: TRBV20-1; j_call: TRBJ2-2; cdr3_length: 13; cdr3_aa: CSARGAVTGELFF
v_call: TRBV6-5; j_call: TRBJ2-2; cdr3_length: 17; cdr3_aa: CASSYRGSGRETGELFF
v_call: TRBV7-9; j_call: TRBJ1-1; cdr3_length: 13; cdr3_aa: CASNNGPNTEAFF
v_call: TRBV7-9; j_call: TRBJ2-7; cdr3_length: 15; cdr3_aa: CASSLASGAQEVQYF
v_call: TRBV20-1; j_call: TRBJ2-1; cdr3_length: 13; cdr3_aa: CSARVRDFHEQFF
v_call: TRBV10-1; j_call: TRBJ2-7; cdr3_length: 12; cdr3_aa: CATSGSSDEQYF
v_call: TRBV12-3/TRBV12-4; j_call: TRBJ1-6; cdr3_length: 14; cdr3_aa: CASSPGPLGSPLHF
v_call: TRBV12-3/TRBV12-4; j_call: TRBJ1-5; cdr3_length: 14; cdr3_aa: CASPCGVSNQPQHF
v_call: TRBV7-2; j_call: TRBJ2-3; cdr3_length: 14; cdr3_aa: CASSPEWRADTQYF
v_call: TRBV27; j_call: TRBJ1-2; cdr3_length: 13; cdr3_aa: CASRLNRNYGYTF
v_call: TRBV20-1; j_call: TRBJ2-2; cdr3_length: 16; cdr3_aa: CSARESGRISTGELFF
v_call: TRBV29-1; j_call: TRBJ2-1; cdr3_length: 13; cdr3_aa: CSGRTSGRVEQFF
v_call: TRBV29-1; j_call: TRBJ1-1; cdr3_length: 14; cdr3_aa: CSVGDRGVGTEAFF